The 30 T cell receptor beta chains presented below share a single source sample, sequenced in a study of CD8 T cells in ankylosing spondylitis. TCRdb redid the calling of the 5' RACE reads with MiXCR, one entry per CDR3 protein. The table shows nearly 350,000 distinct CDR3 sequences, with over 12% occurring only once. What was sequenced was blood, either unsorted or a sorted T cell fraction (not recorded which). All receptors come from a male donor with ankylosing spondylitis or in good health (not recorded which).

This sequence joins TRBV5-1 and TRBJ1-2; D is unresolved. The CDR3 loop spans 14 amino acids. The V end was cut by 0 bases, the J end by 4 bases, with 10 bases between. The germline V gene encodes CDR1 SGHRS and CDR2 YFSETQ. CDR3 bases: TGCGCCAGCAGCTTGGGGACCTCCTCCTATGGCTACACCTTC. This gives the protein CASSLGTSSYGYTF.

The J gene is TRBJ1-2, the V gene TRBV5-1; 8 nucleotides agree with TRBD1. CDR1 SGHRS and CDR2 YFSETQ come from the germline V gene. Trimming cost V 2 bases and J 5 bases; bases outside gene matches: 23. This CDR3 has 20 residues. Here the CDR3 DNA reads TGCGCCAGCAGCTTACTCCCCTTAAACCCCGACAGGGGAGTGCTGTATGGCTACACCTTC. Amino acid sequence: CASSLLPLNPDRGVLYGYTF.

Concerning this clonotype itself: A clone one base away is much larger, so this may be a read error. The conserved phenylalanine or tryptophan is not found at the CDR3 terminus, so this likely reflects a read error. CDR3: CASSPQKMNTEAFL. The DNA of the CDR3 is TGTGCCAGCAGCCCTCAGAAAATGAACACTGAAGCTTTCTTG. The chain is built from TRBV12-3 or TRBV12-4 and TRBJ1-1; D is unclear. The CDR3 sequence is 14 residues long. The V end lost 6 bases, the J end lost 0 bases, and 11 bases lay between the germline ends.

The chain recombines TRBV20-1 with TRBJ2-2; 8 bases are shared with TRBD2. V lost 6 bases, J lost 1 base, and 4 bases stayed unmatched. The CDR3 spans 14 residues. The germline gives CDR1 DFQATT, CDR2 SNEGSKA (reference sequence). CDR3 sequence: CSAQSGGNTGELFF. The CDR3 DNA reads as TGCAGTGCGCAAAGCGGGGGGAACACCGGGGAGCTGTTTTTT.

This clonotype was picked up many times. J is TRBJ1-4 and V is TRBV12-3 or TRBV12-4; D perhaps matches TRBD1 (5 bases). Trimming took 5 bases from V and 5 from J, leaving 12 bases between them. The CDR3 has 14 amino acids. The CDR3 sequence: CASSRDGQNEKLFF. As DNA, the CDR3 is TGTGCCAGCAGTCGGGACGGGCAAAATGAAAAACTGTTTTTT.

This clonotype showed up many times. V usage is TRBV6-5 and J usage is TRBJ2-6; D remains ambiguous. There are 15 residues in the CDR3. CDR1 is MNHEY and CDR2 is SVGAGI in the germline V gene. V gave up 4 bases and J gave up 0 bases, with 7 bases separating them. CDR3 residues: CASSSLSSGANVLTF. CDR3 nucleotides: TGTGCCAGCAGTTCTCTGAGCTCTGGGGCCAACGTCCTGACTTTC.

This clonotype showed up many times. The chain carries TRBV7-2 and TRBJ2-1; maybe TRBD1 (5 bases). Germline CDR1 reads SGHTA; CDR2 reads FQGNSA. The CDR3 totals 15 residues. V lost 0 bases to trimming and J lost 4 bases, with 10 bases between them. In DNA, the CDR3 is TGTGCCAGCAGCTTAGCGGTGCAGGGTTACAATGAGCAGTTCTTC. It yields the protein CASSLAVQGYNEQFF. Drawing the rest from reference TRBV7-2 and TRBJ2-1, the complete variable domain is GAGVSQSPSNKVTEKGKDVELRCDPISGHTALYWYRQSLGQGLEFLIYFQGNSAPDKSGLPSDRFSAERTGGSVSTLTIQRTQQEDSAVYLCASSLAVQGYNEQFFGPGTRLTVL.

The rearrangement links TRBV3-1 to TRBJ2-2; D not resolved. The V gene lost 1 base and the J gene lost 7 bases, with 10 bases spanning the gap. The CDR3 runs 14 residues. Looked up from germline, CDR1 is LGHDT and CDR2 is YNNKEL (reference sequence). CDR3 nucleotide sequence: TGTGCCAGCAGCCAAGCTCAGTGGGTCGGGGAGCTGTTTTTT. As protein: CASSQAQWVGELFF.

This clonotype was seen at least ten times. This chain links TRBV5-1 with TRBJ2-3, with TRBD1 as a possible D gene (6 bases). V lost 4 bases and J lost 0, with 15 bases in between. The CDR3 sequence is 16 residues long. Germline loops: CDR1 SGHRS, CDR2 YFSETQ. Written as DNA, the CDR3 is TGCGCCAGCAGCGCAGGGGTAATCCGAAGCACAGATACGCAGTATTTT. Translated: CASSAGVIRSTDTQYF.

The rearrangement joins TRBV11-2 to TRBJ2-2; D is unresolved. Trimming shortened V by 6 bases and J by 7 bases, and 3 bases separated the two germline ends. The CDR3 is 10 residues long. The germline gives CDR1 SGHAT, CDR2 FQNNGV. The CDR3 loop reads CASRDGELFF. For the CDR3, the DNA is TGTGCCAGCAGGGACGGGGAGCTGTTTTTT.

V is TRBV20-1 and J is TRBJ2-3; 9 nucleotides align to TRBD2. This CDR3 has 16 residues. Germline trimming cut 3 bases from V and 4 bases from J; bases unmatched to any gene: 11. Germline V gene sequence: CDR1 DFQATT, CDR2 SNEGSKA (reference sequence). The CDR3 DNA reads TGCAGTGCTAGTGTGCCCCACCTAGCGGGGTCAGATACGCAGTATTTT. Residues: CSASVPHLAGSDTQYF.

In DNA, the CDR3 is TGTGCCAGCAGCTCGTTTTCCGGGACTAGCCGGGTGGAGCAGTATTTT. Translation gives CASSSFSGTSRVEQYF. This sequence joins TRBV7-9 and TRBJ2-3; 9 nucleotides match TRBD2. This CDR3 comprises 16 residues. The J segment lost 11 bases and the V segment lost 4 bases, leaving 16 bases of the junction unmatched. CDR1 is SEHNR, CDR2 FQNEAQ, per germline (reference sequence). Supplemented by reference TRBV7-9 and TRBJ2-3, the full variable domain reads DTGVSQNPRHKITKRGQNVTFRCDPISEHNRLYWYRQTLGQGPEFLTYFQNEAQLEKSRLLSDRFSAERPKGSFSTLEIQRTEQGDSAMYLCASSSFSGTSRVEQYFGPGTRLTVL.

This clonotype was counted a few times. This sequence joins TRBV7-8 and TRBJ1-5; D call uncertain. Trimming took off 2 bases at V and 3 bases at J, with 8 bases between the two ends. The CDR3 spans 14 residues. The germline V gene encodes CDR1 SGHVS and CDR2 FQNEAQ. CDR3 sequence: CASSLQLVNQPQHF. CDR3 nucleotides: TGTGCCAGCAGCTTACAGCTGGTCAATCAGCCCCAGCATTTT.

CDR3 sequence (DNA): TGTGCCAGCAGACCCCAGGCGGCAGATACGCAGTATTTT. This codes for CASRPQAADTQYF. This chain uses TRBV6-1 with TRBJ2-3; D is undetermined. The CDR3 runs to 13 residues. V was clipped by 6 bases and J by 4 bases, with 11 bases between them. Germline V CDR1 and CDR2: MNHNS, SASEGT.

CDR3 in amino acids: CASSLTVGQGFIGELFF. In DNA, the CDR3 is TGCGCCAGCAGCTTGACTGTGGGACAGGGTTTCATCGGGGAGCTGTTTTTT. J is TRBJ2-2 and V is TRBV5-1, with 9 nucleotides matching TRBD1. V shed 1 base and J 7 bases; nucleotides not matched to a gene: 11. This CDR3 is built from 17 residues. CDR1 SGHRS and CDR2 YFSETQ come from the germline V gene. The variable domain in full, with the rest retrieved from reference TRBV5-1 and TRBJ2-2, is KAGVTQTPRYLIKTRGQQVTLSCSPISGHRSVSWYQQTPGQGLQFLFEYFSETQRNKGNFPGRFSGRQFSNSRSEMNVSTLELGDSALYLCASSLTVGQGFIGELFFGEGSRLTVL.

V usage is TRBV4-2 and J usage is TRBJ1-2; 9 nucleotides align to TRBD1. The length of the CDR3 is 15 residues. Germline CDR1 reads LGHNA; CDR2 reads YNFKEQ. The ends lost 1 base at V and 5 bases at J; junction bases unmatched: 5. CDR3 nucleotide sequence: TGTGCCAGCAGCCAAGGGACAGGGGCTGGGTATGGCTACACCTTC. Protein: CASSQGTGAGYGYTF.

The chain carries TRBV5-1 and TRBJ2-5, with D possibly being TRBD2 (5 bases). The ends were cut back, 0 bases at V and 0 bases at J, with 6 bases in the middle. The CDR3 length is 14 residues. Germline CDR1 reads SGHRS; CDR2 reads YFSETQ. The CDR3 region is CASSLGENQETQYF. The CDR3 nucleotides read TGCGCCAGCAGCTTGGGGGAGAACCAAGAGACCCAGTACTTC.

This clonotype was counted only a few times. The V call is TRBV5-1, the J call TRBJ1-6, with TRBD1 identical over 8 bases. The CDR3 extends over 14 amino acids. In germline, CDR1 is SGHRS, CDR2 YFSETQ. V shed 1 base, J shed 8 bases, and the junction held 2 bases outside the gene matches. The CDR3 region has the DNA TGCGCCAGCAGCTTGACAGGGGGAGATTCACCCCTCCACTTT. Translation gives CASSLTGGDSPLHF. The complete variable domain, with remaining parts taken from reference TRBV5-1 and TRBJ1-6, reads KAGVTQTPRYLIKTRGQQVTLSCSPISGHRSVSWYQQTPGQGLQFLFEYFSETQRNKGNFPGRFSGRQFSNSRSEMNVSTLELGDSALYLCASSLTGGDSPLHFGNGTRLTVT.

The V and J genes are TRBV2 and TRBJ1-6; 8 nucleotides line up with TRBD1. The CDR3 runs to 14 residues. Germline loops: CDR1 SNHLY, CDR2 FYNNEI. Trimming removed 5 bases from V and 7 bases from J; junction bases left unmatched: 4. For the CDR3, the DNA is TGTGCCAGCAGTCCACGGACAGGGAATTCACCCCTCCACTTT. Translating gives CASSPRTGNSPLHF. Complete variable domain (other parts from reference TRBV2 and TRBJ1-6): EPEVTQTPSHQVTQMGQEVILRCVPISNHLYFYWYRQILGQKVEFLVSFYNNEISEKSEIFDDQFSVERPDGSNFTLKIRSTKLEDSAMYFCASSPRTGNSPLHFGNGTRLTVT.

This clonotype was picked up many times. This sequence joins TRBV10-3 and TRBJ2-7; 13 bases match TRBD2. CDR3 length: 17 residues. Germline loops: CDR1 ENHRY, CDR2 SYGVKD. J was trimmed by 2 bases and V by 4 bases; bases with no gene match: 8. CDR3 sequence (DNA): TGTGCCATCAGTGTGGGAACTAGCGGGAGGGAAGCCTACGAGCAGTACTTC. This encodes CAISVGTSGREAYEQYF.

V and J are TRBV20-1 and TRBJ2-1; 8 bases map to TRBD2. The CDR3 contains 16 residues. The V segment lost 6 bases and the J segment 3 bases; nucleotides outside the gene matches: 13. Germline V gene lookup returns CDR1 DFQATT and CDR2 SNEGSKA (reference sequence). The CDR3 reads CSANLDGLAGYNEQFF. CDR3 sequence (DNA): TGCAGTGCGAACCTCGACGGGCTAGCGGGCTACAATGAGCAGTTCTTC.

The chain is built from TRBV12-3 or TRBV12-4 and TRBJ2-2, with TRBD2 identical over 7 bases. Germline trimming cut 5 bases from V and 5 bases from J; bases unmatched to any gene: 11. The CDR3 spans 16 residues. CDR3 region: CASSPRGGVATGELFF. CDR3 in DNA: TGTGCCAGCAGTCCCCGTGGGGGGGTGGCTACCGGGGAGCTGTTTTTT.

This clonotype was seen ten or more times. The chain recombines TRBV12-3 or TRBV12-4 with TRBJ2-2; D is possibly TRBD1 (5 bases). This CDR3 is 12 amino acids long. Trimming shortened V by 6 bases and J by 7 bases, and 9 bases separated the two germline ends. CDR3 coding DNA: TGTGCCAGCAGGGACACGGGCGGGGAGCTGTTTTTT. It codes for CASRDTGGELFF.

The sample holds a few counts of this clonotype. V is TRBV5-6 and J is TRBJ2-2, with 9 bases identical to TRBD1. Germline lookup yields CDR1 SGHDT and CDR2 YYEEEE. V shed 4 bases and J 7 bases; nucleotides not matched to a gene: 8. The length of the CDR3 is 15 residues. CDR3 in amino acids: CASSPTGGKVGELFF. CDR3 nucleotide sequence: TGTGCCAGCAGCCCTACAGGGGGCAAGGTCGGGGAGCTGTTTTTT. The full variable domain, in which reference TRBV5-6 and TRBJ2-2 provide the parts outside the CDR3, is DAGVTQSPTHLIKTRGQQVTLRCSPKSGHDTVSWYQQALGQGPQFIFQYYEEEERQRGNFPDRFSGHQFPNYSSELNVNALLLGDSALYLCASSPTGGKVGELFFGEGSRLTVL.

This clonotype was observed at least ten times. The chain couples TRBV5-1 to TRBJ2-7, with no clear D. In germline, CDR1 is SGHRS, CDR2 YFSETQ. V lost 5 bases and J lost 0, with 12 bases in between. There are 14 residues in the CDR3. The DNA of the CDR3 is TGCGCCAGCAGGGAGCAGGAAAGCTCCTACGAGCAGTACTTC. Translating it yields CASREQESSYEQYF.

This clonotype has a handful of counts. This chain links TRBV29-1 with TRBJ2-7; 9 bases fit TRBD2. Trimming cost V 6 bases and J 3 bases; bases outside gene matches: 6. CDR3 length: 13 amino acids. The V gene's germline CDR1 is SQVTM and CDR2 ANQGSEA. This CDR3 reads CSVLGTSSYEQYF. CDR3 coding DNA: TGCAGCGTCCTTGGGACTAGCAGCTACGAGCAGTACTTC.

The chain is built from TRBV11-2 and TRBJ2-3; 8 bases map to TRBD2. The V gene end was trimmed by 5 bases and the J gene end by 5 bases; junction bases not matched to a gene: 6. The CDR3 extends over 14 amino acids. Germline V gene data show CDR1 as SGHAT and CDR2 as FQNNGV. CDR3 protein: CASSPPGLGDTQYF. Here the CDR3 DNA reads TGTGCCAGCAGCCCCCCGGGACTAGGAGATACGCAGTATTTT.

In its sample, this clonotype was seen a few times. The chain couples TRBV2 to TRBJ2-1; no reliable D call. The ends were cut back, 6 bases at V and 5 bases at J, with 8 bases in the middle. The CDR3 contains 12 residues. CDR1 and CDR2 from the germline V gene are SNHLY and FYNNEI. The chain's CDR3 is CASSRTDNEQFF. The DNA of the CDR3 is TGTGCCAGCAGCCGAACAGACAATGAGCAGTTCTTC.

The gene calls are TRBV5-1 and TRBJ2-5; TRBD2 aligns across 9 bases. Trimming at V came to 0 bases and at J to 5 bases, leaving 11 bases not matched to a gene. Per the germline V gene, CDR1 is SGHRS and CDR2 is YFSETQ. This CDR3 is built from 17 residues. The CDR3 here is CASSLAGDSGSRETQYF. CDR3 DNA sequence: TGCGCCAGCAGCTTGGCCGGGGATAGCGGGAGTCGCGAGACCCAGTACTTC.

The genes are TRBV30 and TRBJ2-3; unclear D gene. Trimming cost V 0 bases and J 2 bases, with 6 bases left between them. In germline, CDR1 is GTSNPN, CDR2 SVGIG (reference sequence). This CDR3 has 13 amino acids. The chain's CDR3 is CAWSVGYTDTQYF. The CDR3 bases are TGTGCCTGGAGTGTAGGTTACACAGATACGCAGTATTTT.